Sequencing of this T cell receptor beta chain was carried out in a study of Graves' ophthalmopathy and Graves' hyperthyroidism. General observations from the study: Prediction of ophthalmopathy progression reached roughly 70% sensitivity and nearly 75% specificity. Blood also held most thyroid clonotypes expanded above 0.001 frequency.

Germline-derived CDR1 and CDR2 are SQVTM and ANQGSEA. The CDR3 extends over 12 amino acids. This clonotype occurred many times. Antigen specificity is unknown. One end of the junction varies from germline; a read error may be responsible. Clinical symptoms, serum thyroxine, TRAb, thyroid ultrasound and orbital computed tomography determined diagnosis. PBMCs were obtained from about 9.5 ml of fresh peripheral blood. The sequenced template was RNA, covering the TCR beta CDR3 region. HTBI primers were employed in first-round RT-PCR, then a second-round multiplex PCR followed. In TCRdb, the multiplex PCR reads were re-called with MiXCR into one record per CDR3 protein. This table holds 360,000 or so distinct CDR3 sequences, 15% to 20% found once.

This receptor was obtained from a woman between 18 and 30 years old with Graves' ophthalmopathy. The sequenced sample consisted of peripheral blood. The V and J genes are TRBV29-1 and TRBJ2-7; D perhaps matches TRBD2 (6 bases). This CDR3 reads CSGEGFGGEQYF. The CDR3 DNA sequence: TGCAGCGGTGAAGGGTTCGGGGGCGAGCAGTACTTC.